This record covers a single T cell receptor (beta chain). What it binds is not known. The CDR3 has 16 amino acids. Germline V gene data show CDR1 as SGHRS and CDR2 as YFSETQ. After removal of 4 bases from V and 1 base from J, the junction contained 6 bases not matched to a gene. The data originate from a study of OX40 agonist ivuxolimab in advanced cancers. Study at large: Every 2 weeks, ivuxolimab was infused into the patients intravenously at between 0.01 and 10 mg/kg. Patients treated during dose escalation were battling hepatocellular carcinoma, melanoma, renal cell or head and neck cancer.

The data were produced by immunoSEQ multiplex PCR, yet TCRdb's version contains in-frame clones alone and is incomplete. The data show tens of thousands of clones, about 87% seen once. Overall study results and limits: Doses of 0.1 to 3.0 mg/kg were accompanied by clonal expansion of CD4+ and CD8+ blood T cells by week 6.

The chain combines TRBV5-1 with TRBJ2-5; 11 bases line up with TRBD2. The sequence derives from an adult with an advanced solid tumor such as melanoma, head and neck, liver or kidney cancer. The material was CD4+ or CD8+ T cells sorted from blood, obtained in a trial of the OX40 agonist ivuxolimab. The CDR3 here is CASSPGLAAFQETQYF. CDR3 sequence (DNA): TGCGCCAGCAGCCCGGGACTAGCGGCTTTCCAAGAGACCCAGTACTTC.